This entry lists 17 T cell receptor beta chains sequenced from one sample in a study of blood T cell repertoires in COVID-19. Profiled with immunoSEQ multiplex PCR; TCRdb holds only in-frame clones, not every one. There are about 220,000 clones in the sample; almost 85% occur only once, and approximately 2.4% lies in the top ten. Sequencing used peripheral blood. These receptor sequences come from a woman between 65 and 79 years old with COVID-19, enrolled during active disease.

The genes are TRBV6-6 and TRBJ1-5, with D possibly being TRBD1 (6 bases). The CDR3 extends over 15 amino acids. V lost 0 bases to trimming and J lost 4 bases, with 10 bases between them. Germline V lookup: CDR1 MNHNY, CDR2 SVGAGI (reference sequence). This CDR3 reads CASSYSTGFNQPQHF. The CDR3 nucleotides are TGTGCCAGCAGTTACTCGACAGGTTTTAATCAGCCCCAGCATTTT.

The V and J genes are TRBV7-2 and TRBJ2-4, with D unresolved. Deletions cut 0 bases from V and 8 bases from J, with 8 bases between. The length of the CDR3 is 13 residues. CDR1 is SGHTA and CDR2 is FQGNSA in the germline V gene. In DNA, the CDR3 is TGTGCCAGCAGCTTAGCGTCGGCGGACATTCAGTACTTC. Translating it yields CASSLASADIQYF.

This clone was seen more than once but under ten times. DNA for the CDR3: TGTGCCAGCAGCCAAGGGTGGGGCCCTAAGACGGCAGATACGCAGTATTTT. It translates to CASSQGWGPKTADTQYF. The chain recombines TRBV14 with TRBJ2-3; possible D gene TRBD1, 5 bases. The germline CDR1 and CDR2 sequences are SGHDN and FVKESK. The CDR3 sequence is 17 residues long. V lost 1 base to trimming and J lost 4 bases, with 18 bases between them.

This rearrangement joins TRBV2 to TRBJ1-1, with TRBD1 matching 7 bases. The CDR3 length is 16 residues. Trimming took 3 bases from V and 0 from J; bases not matched to a gene: 7. Germline CDR1 and CDR2: SNHLY and FYNNEI. CDR3 nucleotides: TGTGCCAGCAGTGAGGGACAGCCACCCTTGAACACTGAAGCTTTCTTT. The encoded protein is CASSEGQPPLNTEAFF.

This CDR3 reads CASSQGQVYQPQHF. For the CDR3, the DNA is TGTGCCAGCAGCCAAGGGCAGGTTTACCAGCCCCAGCATTTT. The rearrangement links TRBV3-1 (or the pseudogene TRBV3-2) to TRBJ1-5, with D hard to call. CDR1 is LGHDT, CDR2 YNNKEL, per germline (reference sequence). V lost 1 base and J lost 7, with 11 bases in between. This CDR3 is built from 14 residues.

The chain uses TRBV7-9 and TRBJ1-1; TRBD1 agrees at 7 bases. The CDR3 is 13 amino acids. The germline V gene encodes CDR1 SEHNR and CDR2 FQNEAQ (reference sequence). Trimming removed 11 bases from V and 3 bases from J; junction bases left unmatched: 9. CDR3 sequence: CACGGQLYTEAFF. The CDR3 region has the DNA TGTGCCTGTGGGGGACAGCTTTACACTGAAGCTTTCTTT.

This chain joins TRBV12-5 and TRBJ2-3, with TRBD2 matching 7 bases. CDR3 size: 16 residues. Germline V gene sequence: CDR1 LGHNT, CDR2 FRNRAP. Germline trimming cut 2 bases from V and 3 bases from J; bases unmatched to any gene: 8. CDR3 loop: CASGLFLSGVTDTQYF. For the CDR3, the DNA is TGTGCTAGTGGTTTGTTTCTAAGCGGGGTAACAGATACGCAGTATTTT.

The rearrangement uses TRBV7-2 and TRBJ2-3, with TRBD1 matching over 8 bases. The CDR3 extends over 15 amino acids. The V and J ends lost 5 bases and 3 bases, in that order; junction bases with no gene match: 7. Germline CDR1 reads SGHTA; CDR2 reads FQGNSA. CDR3 in amino acids: CASSIRTGRTDTQYF. The CDR3 coding sequence is TGTGCCAGCAGCATCCGGACAGGGAGGACAGATACGCAGTATTTT.

The J gene is TRBJ2-7, the V gene TRBV7-2; 10 bases are shared with TRBD1. V gave up 5 bases and J gave up 4 bases; unmatched junction bases: 5. Germline assignment: CDR1 SGHTA and CDR2 FQGNSA. The CDR3 is 14 amino acids. The CDR3 DNA follows: TGTGCCAGCAGCCTTGGACAGGGGGGATACGAGCAGTACTTC. Its protein product is CASSLGQGGYEQYF. The variable domain in full, completed from reference TRBV7-2 and TRBJ2-7, reads GAGVSQSPSNKVTEKGKDVELRCDPISGHTALYWYRQSLGQGLEFLIYFQGNSAPDKSGLPSDRFSAERTGGSVSTLTIQRTQQEDSAVYLCASSLGQGGYEQYFGPGTRLTVT.

This clone was seen only once. The chain recombines TRBV14 with TRBJ2-1, with 7 nucleotides matching TRBD2. The CDR3 runs to 15 residues. Trimming cost V 3 bases and J 4 bases; bases outside gene matches: 6. Germline V gene lookup returns CDR1 SGHDN and CDR2 FVKESK. Here the CDR3 DNA reads TGTGCCAGCAGCCATCAAGGGAGGGTTTACAATGAGCAGTTCTTC. Translated, it gives CASSHQGRVYNEQFF.

The CDR3 DNA reads as TGTGCCAGCTCACGGGACAGCGATTCTGGAAACACCATATATTTT. Amino acids: CASSRDSDSGNTIYF. The chain links TRBV18 to TRBJ1-3; 7 bases fit TRBD1. The CDR3 is made up of 15 amino acids. Germline V gene sequence: CDR1 KGHSH, CDR2 LQKENI. V lost 4 bases and J lost 1; bases outside the gene matches: 4.

The J gene is TRBJ2-7, the V gene TRBV11-2; 11 nucleotides match TRBD1. The trim removed 3 bases at V and 6 bases at J, leaving 10 bases unmatched. The CDR3 runs to 16 residues. In germline, CDR1 is SGHAT, CDR2 FQNNGV. CDR3 in amino acids: CASSFSWTGGFREQYF. The CDR3 nucleotides are TGTGCCAGCAGCTTCTCATGGACAGGGGGCTTTCGCGAGCAGTACTTC.

V gene TRBV7-2 combines with J gene TRBJ1-5, with 8 bases lining up with TRBD1. J gave up 11 bases and V 3 bases, and 12 bases lay outside the gene matches. The CDR3 sequence is 15 residues long. The germline V gene has CDR1 SGHTA and CDR2 FQGNSA. As DNA, the CDR3 is TGTGCCAGCAGCTTGCAGGGACAGGAGATCAGCGCCCAGCATTTT. Amino acids: CASSLQGQEISAQHF.

The chain combines TRBV7-9 with TRBJ1-3; D uncertain. Trimming cost V 5 bases and J 0 bases, with 20 bases left between them. This CDR3 contains 18 residues. The germline CDR1 and CDR2 sequences are SEHNR and FQNEAQ (reference sequence). The CDR3 DNA is TGTGCCAGCAGCCCAGGACTTTACGTATCCCCCTCTGGAAACACCATATATTTT. Amino acid sequence: CASSPGLYVSPSGNTIYF.

V and J are TRBV7-2 and TRBJ1-3, with a weak D call TRBD1 (6 bases). Trimming cost V 5 bases and J 2 bases, with 13 bases left between them. The CDR3 sequence is 15 residues long. The V gene's germline CDR1 is SGHTA and CDR2 FQGNSA. The CDR3 spells CASSPQGGTGNTIYF. In DNA, the CDR3 is TGTGCCAGCAGCCCCCAAGGGGGAACTGGAAACACCATATATTTT. Drawing the rest from reference TRBV7-2 and TRBJ1-3, the complete variable domain is GAGVSQSPSNKVTEKGKDVELRCDPISGHTALYWYRQSLGQGLEFLIYFQGNSAPDKSGLPSDRFSAERTGGSVSTLTIQRTQQEDSAVYLCASSPQGGTGNTIYFGEGSWLTVV.

This chain joins TRBV9 and TRBJ2-5; D may be TRBD2 (7 bases). CDR1 and CDR2 from the germline V gene are SGDLS and YYNGEE. Deletions cut 2 bases from V and 7 bases from J, with 24 bases between. The CDR3 is 17 residues long. The CDR3 sequence: CASSVGPGTGGSGTQYF. In DNA, the CDR3 is TGTGCCAGCAGCGTGGGCCCAGGGACGGGGGGCTCGGGGACCCAGTACTTC. Full variable domain (outside the CDR3, taken from reference TRBV9 and TRBJ2-5): DSGVTQTPKHLITATGQRVTLRCSPRSGDLSVYWYQQSLDQGLQFLIQYYNGEERAKGNILERFSAQQFPDLHSELNLSSLELGDSALYFCASSVGPGTGGSGTQYFGPGTRLLVL.

V is TRBV7-8 and J is TRBJ1-5; D is uncertain. There are 16 residues in the CDR3. V dropped 0 bases and J dropped 2 bases, with 11 bases sitting between them. The germline gives CDR1 SGHVS, CDR2 FQNEAQ. The CDR3 DNA sequence: TGTGCCAGCAGCTTAGCAGGGTCAGCGGGCAATCAGCCCCAGCATTTT. This gives the protein CASSLAGSAGNQPQHF.